This TCR beta chain was obtained from a study of blood T cells in healthy people across ages. The V end lost 0 bases, the J end lost 3 bases, and 21 bases lay between the germline ends. Germline V lookup: CDR1 LGHNA, CDR2 YSLEER. This CDR3 comprises 18 residues. The authors ran a second PCR of roughly 6 to 11 cycles using a sample-barcoded 5' primer and a J-beta primer mix. TCRdb re-analysed the 5' RACE reads in MiXCR, keeping a single row per CDR3 protein. The sample shows some 900,000 distinct CDR3 sequences, more than 25% of them seen only once. This clonotype came up once. The sequenced sample consisted of blood. This clonotype was sampled from a woman aged 80 or older in good health. The chain joins TRBV4-3 to TRBJ2-7, with D perhaps matching TRBD2 (5 bases). This CDR3 reads CASSQDLSEDEMGYEQYF. CDR3 in DNA: TGCGCCAGCAGCCAAGATCTCTCGGAGGACGAGATGGGCTACGAGCAGTACTTC.